This TCR beta chain is drawn from a study of CD8+ T cells in alopecia areata. Across the whole study: The SALT score measured affected scalp surface percentage in treated patients.

Overall study findings and caveats: Patients shared TCRs less clearly than mice did, possibly owing to HLA.

Trimming at V came to 6 bases and at J to 4 bases, leaving 12 bases not matched to a gene. The CDR3 runs 16 residues. Germline CDR1 is SQVTM and CDR2 is ANQGSEA. Extracted RNA was reverse transcribed into cDNA, the sequencing template. Some clones are missing from TCRdb's copy, which holds only in-frame ones; the method was immunoSEQ multiplex PCR. The sample includes 150,000 to 200,000 clones, around 50% seen only once; the top ten take over 9.5%. Of note for this clone: Its cognate antigen is unknown.

Treatment of the sample: oral pan-JAK inhibitor, 5-10 mg twice daily. PBMCs were stained for CD3, CD4 and CD8, and CD4+ and CD8+ T cells were sorted. The rearrangement links TRBV29-1 to TRBJ1-2; 12 bases are a match to TRBD1. The source of this sequence is a human donor with alopecia areata. The sample in question was CD8+ T cells sorted from blood, obtained at week 24, from a patient treated with tofacitinib. CDR3 in amino acids: CSVVPGQGALGYGYTF. The CDR3 DNA follows: TGCAGCGTCGTCCCGGGACAGGGGGCGCTGGGCTATGGCTACACCTTC.